This record covers a single T cell receptor (beta chain). These data are taken from a study of blood T cell repertoires in COVID-19. Whole-study context: Donors in the United States, Italy and Spain gave samples during acute or convalescent COVID-19. PBMCs, B-cell-depleted T cells, or T cells provided the cDNA or gDNA that made up the material.

CDR1 is MDHEN, CDR2 SYDVKM, per germline. The junction had 17 bases not matched to a gene; V was cut back by 6 bases and J by 9 bases. The CDR3 runs to 15 residues. In the original processing: Amplification from reference gene primers served as the basis for estimated nucleated cell counts. Clones were sequenced by immunoSEQ multiplex PCR, and TCRdb holds only the in-frame ones, with some missing. For V, J and clone size, that table is used; D and trimming come from the DNA. The profile covers about 270,000 clones, with roughly 85% appearing a single time and about an eighth taken by the ten largest.

The TCR was taken from a human donor in a cohort sampled during active COVID-19. The chain employs TRBV28 and TRBJ2-7, with TRBD2 matching 7 bases. Sequencing input: peripheral blood. The CDR3 DNA is TGTGCCAGCAGCGGTACCGGGACTACGGGGTTTGGGCAGTACTTC. This translates into CASSGTGTTGFGQYF.